A single sample gave rise to the 24 T cell receptor beta chains below, sequenced in a study of vaccination effects on CD4 cells after COVID-19. Clones were read by immunoSEQ multiplex PCR, and TCRdb kept only the in-frame ones, dropping some. The sample lists about 32,000 clones, around 70% occurring once. These receptors have no known antigen. In the ViraFEST assay, antigen-specific CD4+ clonotypes were identified by expansion after peptide-pool stimulation. Around day 10 of culture, CD4+ T cells were separated out. Two doses of BNT162b2 or mRNA-1273 vaccine were administered to participants. The material sequenced was CD4+ T cells from PBMCs cultured with HCoV-229E spike peptides, taken after COVID-19 vaccination. The receptors were sampled from a human donor who received a COVID-19 vaccine.

This clone was recorded a few times. V gene TRBV29-1 combines with J gene TRBJ1-1; D remains ambiguous. Trimming shortened V by 3 bases and J by 1 base, and 9 bases separated the two germline ends. CDR3 length equals 13 residues. CDR1 is SQVTM and CDR2 is ANQGSEA in the germline V gene. The CDR3 DNA follows: TGCAGCGTTGAGAAACAACCGAACACTGAAGCTTTCTTT. Its translation is CSVEKQPNTEAFF.

This chain uses TRBV13 with TRBJ1-2; 8 bases are a match to TRBD1. Germline CDR1 reads PRHDT; CDR2 reads FYEKMQ (reference sequence). The CDR3 loop spans 15 amino acids. J gave up 6 bases and V 0 bases, and 6 bases lay outside the gene matches. The CDR3 nucleotides are TGTGCCAGCAGCTTAGGGCCGTCAGGGGGCGATGGCTACACCTTC. It yields the protein CASSLGPSGGDGYTF.

The rearrangement links TRBV27 to TRBJ1-5, with 9 bases matching TRBD1. The germline CDR1 and CDR2 sequences are MNHEY and SMNVEV (reference sequence). The CDR3 consists of 15 residues. V lost 7 bases, J lost 3 bases, and 7 bases stayed unmatched. CDR3 protein: CASNPGTGTNQPQHF. CDR3 coding DNA: TGTGCCAGCAACCCAGGGACAGGGACCAATCAGCCCCAGCATTTT.

The table lists this clone with a few counts. The chain combines TRBV5-8 with TRBJ1-4; 7 bases fit TRBD1. CDR1 and CDR2 (germline): SGHTS, YDEGEE. V was pared by 5 bases and J by 7 bases, with 8 bases of the junction left unmatched. The CDR3 length is 14 residues. Here the CDR3 reads CASRSGTEFEKLFF. Written as DNA, the CDR3 is TGTGCCAGCAGGTCCGGGACAGAGTTTGAAAAACTGTTTTTT.

V and J are TRBV5-1 and TRBJ2-5; either TRBD1 or TRBD2 may fit D (5 bases each). The CDR3 runs 14 residues. The V gene's germline CDR1 is SGHRS and CDR2 YFSETQ. The V end lost 3 bases, the J end lost 4 bases, and 13 bases lay between the germline ends. The CDR3 DNA reads TGCGCCAGCAGCTCCGGGGCCCAGGGAGAGACCCAGTACTTC. Its protein product is CASSSGAQGETQYF.

The chain uses TRBV6-6 and TRBJ1-2; TRBD1 matches at 7 bases. Germline CDR1 MNHNY, CDR2 SVGAGI (reference sequence). This CDR3 is built from 15 residues. Trimming at V came to 6 bases and at J to 2 bases, leaving 9 bases not matched to a gene. The CDR3 DNA follows: TGTGCCAGCAGCTCACCCGGACAGGCCAACTATGGCTACACCTTC. This encodes CASSSPGQANYGYTF.

The CDR3 DNA follows: TGTGCCAGCAGCCAATCGATGGCGTATGGCTACACCTTC. Translation: CASSQSMAYGYTF. The chain combines TRBV3-1 (or the pseudogene TRBV3-2) with TRBJ1-2; D unclear. Germline CDR1 is LGHDT and CDR2 is YNNKEL (reference sequence). The ends were cut back, 2 bases at V and 5 bases at J, with 9 bases in the middle. This CDR3 has 13 residues.

The chain recombines TRBV5-6 with TRBJ2-1, with D perhaps TRBD1 (5 bases). The CDR3 sequence is 13 residues long. The V gene lost 6 bases and the J gene lost 9 bases, with 16 bases spanning the gap. Germline V CDR1 and CDR2: SGHDT, YYEEEE. The CDR3 reads CASTDLVQAEQFF. CDR3 in DNA: TGTGCCAGCACTGACCTAGTACAGGCTGAGCAGTTCTTC.

The chain combines TRBV7-9 with TRBJ1-5, with D unclear. The CDR3 sequence is 15 residues long. Germline V gene data show CDR1 as SEHNR and CDR2 as FQNEAQ (reference sequence). V lost 1 base and J 4 bases, leaving 11 bases between the germline ends. CDR3 in DNA: TGTGCCAGCAGCTTAGACGGATCGGGGAATCAGCCCCAGCATTTT. Amino acid sequence: CASSLDGSGNQPQHF.

The chain combines TRBV23-1 with TRBJ2-7; D unresolved. TRBV23-1 is reported as an ORF; its role is uncertain. V lost 0 bases and J lost 0, with 9 bases in between. This CDR3 has 15 residues. The CDR3 reads CASSQSRPSSYEQYF. In DNA, the CDR3 is TGCGCCAGCAGTCAATCTCGGCCCAGCTCCTACGAGCAGTACTTC.

V is TRBV19 and J is TRBJ2-3; D possibly corresponds to TRBD2 (6 bases). The CDR3 spans 14 residues. Germline CDR1 is LNHDA and CDR2 is SQIVND (reference sequence). The germline V and J ends were trimmed by 5 bases and 6 bases, with 15 bases remaining between them. Here the CDR3 DNA reads TGTGCCAGTAGTCTGGGCGGAGGGACGGATACGCAGTATTTT. Amino acids: CASSLGGGTDTQYF.

The rearrangement links TRBV3-1 (or the pseudogene TRBV3-2) to TRBJ1-6; D possibly corresponds to TRBD1 (5 bases). This CDR3 contains 15 residues. CDR1 is LGHDT and CDR2 is YNNKEL in the germline V gene (reference sequence). V dropped 4 bases and J dropped 7 bases, with 14 bases sitting between them. The CDR3 nucleotides read TGTGCCAGCAGCCGGCAGGGTGGGAGGAATTCACCCCTCCACTTT. Translating it yields CASSRQGGRNSPLHF.

This chain uses TRBV15 with TRBJ1-1; D is uncertain. Germline assignment: CDR1 LNHNV and CDR2 YYDKDF (reference sequence). The V and J ends lost 8 bases and 0 bases respectively, with 4 bases between them. The CDR3 spans 11 residues. CDR3: CATRMNTEAFF. CDR3 DNA: TGTGCCACCCGGATGAACACTGAAGCTTTCTTT. The full variable domain, in which reference TRBV15 and TRBJ1-1 provide the parts outside the CDR3, is DAMVIQNPRYQVTQFGKPVTLSCSQTLNHNVMYWYQQKSSQAPKLLFHYYDKDFNNEADTPDNFQSRRPNTSFCFLDIRSPGLGDTAMYLCATRMNTEAFFGQGTRLTVV.

This chain links TRBV3-1 (or the pseudogene TRBV3-2) with TRBJ2-7; D gene uncertain. V lost 3 bases and J lost 4, with 7 bases in between. The CDR3 sequence is 12 residues long. Per the germline V gene, CDR1 is LGHDT and CDR2 is YNNKEL (reference sequence). CDR3 nucleotides: TGTGCCAGCAGCCAGGCAGAGTACGAGCAGTACTTC. This translates into CASSQAEYEQYF.

V and J are TRBV4-2 and TRBJ1-1; D possibly corresponds to TRBD1 (5 bases). CDR1 is LGHNA, CDR2 YNFKEQ, per germline. V was cut by 3 bases and J by 4 bases, with 12 bases left in between. The CDR3 is 14 amino acids. This CDR3 reads CASSQGRGTTEAFF. Here the CDR3 DNA reads TGTGCCAGCAGCCAGGGCAGAGGGACCACTGAAGCTTTCTTT.

The rearrangement links TRBV5-6 to TRBJ1-4; D uncertain. From germline, CDR1 is SGHDT and CDR2 YYEEEE. Trimming shortened V by 0 bases and J by 3 bases, and 12 bases separated the two germline ends. The CDR3 sequence is 16 residues long. DNA of the CDR3: TGTGCCAGCAGCTTGGCAGGCCATGCGGCTAATGAAAAACTGTTTTTT. Protein product: CASSLAGHAANEKLFF.

In its sample, this clone was seen a few times. The chain recombines TRBV5-4 with TRBJ1-2; no clear D. Between the trimmed V and J ends, which lost 0 bases and 4 bases, there was a span of 7 bases. Germline CDR1 SGHNT, CDR2 YYREEE (reference sequence). There are 13 residues in the CDR3. The CDR3 sequence is CASSLGGTYGYTF. The CDR3 DNA is TGTGCCAGCAGCTTGGGGGGTACCTATGGCTACACCTTC. Based on the CDR3 plus reference TRBV5-4 and TRBJ1-2, the full variable domain is ETGVTQSPTHLIKTRGQQVTLRCSSQSGHNTVSWYQQALGQGPQFIFQYYREEENGRGNFPPRFSGLQFPNYSSELNVNALELDDSALYLCASSLGGTYGYTFGSGTRLTVV.

The chain uses TRBV29-1 and TRBJ2-3; TRBD2 might be the D (6 bases). V lost 5 bases, J lost 1 base, and 13 bases lay in between. The CDR3 covers 14 residues. Germline V gives CDR1 SQVTM, CDR2 ANQGSEA. As DNA, the CDR3 is TGCAGCGTTTTGTCGGACTACGGCACAGATACGCAGTATTTT. This translates into CSVLSDYGTDTQYF.

V and J are TRBV19 and TRBJ2-1, with 11 bases identical to TRBD1. The ends lost 3 bases at V and 1 base at J; junction bases unmatched: 11. This CDR3 region has 19 residues. Per germline, CDR1 LNHDA and CDR2 SQIVND (reference sequence). CDR3 amino acids: CASSIVGTGGADSYNEQFF. The CDR3 bases are TGTGCCAGTAGTATCGTGGGGACAGGGGGTGCTGATTCCTACAATGAGCAGTTCTTC.

The chain is built from TRBV10-1 and TRBJ2-7, with D possibly TRBD2 on 5 matching bases. Trimming shortened V by 3 bases and J by 5 bases, and 14 bases separated the two germline ends. Looked up from germline, CDR1 is WNHNN and CDR2 is SYGVQD (reference sequence). This CDR3 spans 14 amino acids. The CDR3 DNA sequence: TGCGCCAGCAGTGACGCGGGTCGTTATGACGAGCAGTACTTC. It codes for CASSDAGRYDEQYF.

J is TRBJ2-3 and V is TRBV7-9, with D unclear. V was pared by 6 bases and J by 6 bases, with 10 bases between. The CDR3 is 12 residues long. Looked up from germline, CDR1 is SEHNR and CDR2 is FQNEAQ (reference sequence). The CDR3 region is CASSQLGDTQYF. The CDR3 nucleotides read TGTGCCAGCAGTCAGTTAGGGGATACGCAGTATTTT.

The V gene is TRBV19, the J gene TRBJ1-5; D remains unclear. V lost 1 base, J lost 3 bases, and 10 bases lay in between. Germline V CDR1 and CDR2: LNHDA, SQIVND (reference sequence). CDR3 size: 15 residues. The CDR3 here is CASSIGSKVNQPQHF. CDR3 DNA sequence: TGTGCCAGTAGTATAGGGTCCAAAGTCAATCAGCCCCAGCATTTT. Variable domain in full (rest from reference TRBV19 and TRBJ1-5): DGGITQSPKYLFRKEGQNVTLSCEQNLNHDAMYWYRQDPGQGLRLIYYSQIVNDFQKGDIAEGYSVSREKKESFPLTVTSAQKNPTAFYLCASSIGSKVNQPQHFGDGTRLSIL.

This clone has a handful of counts. This chain uses TRBV10-3 with TRBJ2-7; TRBD1 agrees at 12 bases. With 10 bases clipped from V and 5 bases from J, the junction kept 6 bases outside the gene matches. The CDR3 length is 13 residues. Germline CDR1 is ENHRY and CDR2 is SYGVKD. Written as DNA, the CDR3 is TGTGCCACCACCGGGACAGGGGGCAACGAGCAGTACTTC. Protein product: CATTGTGGNEQYF.

This chain's CDR3 is CASSPPGTTNYGYTF. CDR3 sequence (DNA): TGTGCCAGCTCACCACCGGGCACGACTAACTATGGCTACACCTTC. The gene calls are TRBV18 and TRBJ1-2; no firm D call. The V end lost 0 bases, the J end lost 0 bases, and 8 bases lay between the germline ends. Germline loops: CDR1 KGHSH, CDR2 LQKENI. The CDR3 loop spans 15 amino acids.